Below, 15 T cell receptor beta chains from the same sample are listed, as sequenced in a study of cytomegalovirus exposure and HLA in healthy donors. PCR amplification relied on 60 Vbeta primers (plus 13 Jbeta primers). Assay used: immunoSEQ multiplex PCR; TCRdb lists only in-frame clones, some missing. Its table records some 40,000 clones. Sequencing used PBMCs. The source is a human donor in good health.

CDR3 coding DNA: TGTGCCAGCAGATTGGGAGAGTATAGCAATCAGCCCCAGCATTTT. Translated, it gives CASRLGEYSNQPQHF. The chain recombines TRBV19 with TRBJ1-5; D is unclear. The germline gives CDR1 LNHDA, CDR2 SQIVND (reference sequence). The CDR3 runs to 15 residues. Trimming removed 9 bases at V and 0 bases at J, with 15 bases between.

The V gene is TRBV11-2, the J gene TRBJ2-7, with D hard to call. CDR1 and CDR2 (germline): SGHAT, FQNNGV. V was clipped by 5 bases and J by 2 bases, with 7 bases between them. The CDR3 consists of 12 residues. The CDR3 DNA sequence: TGTGCCAGCAGCAAAGCTCCCTACGAGCAGTACTTC. It specifies CASSKAPYEQYF. The full variable domain, rest sourced from reference TRBV11-2 and TRBJ2-7, is EAGVAQSPRYKIIEKRQSVAFWCNPISGHATLYWYQQILGQGPKLLIQFQNNGVVDDSQLPKDRFSAERLKGVDSTLKIQPAKLEDSAVYLCASSKAPYEQYFGPGTRLTVT.

V gene TRBV5-4 combines with J gene TRBJ1-1; D is ambiguous. Germline CDR1 SGHNT, CDR2 YYREEE (reference sequence). The CDR3 has 13 amino acids. V gave up 5 bases and J gave up 5 bases, with 13 bases separating them. The DNA of the CDR3 is TGTGCCAGCAGACCCCGGGAGGTGACTGAAGCTTTCTTT. The encoded protein is CASRPREVTEAFF.

V gene TRBV7-9 combines with J gene TRBJ2-1, with 9 bases fitting TRBD1. The CDR3 sequence is 15 residues long. Germline lookup yields CDR1 SEHNR and CDR2 FQNEAQ (reference sequence). V was pared by 2 bases and J by 6 bases, with 5 bases of the junction left unmatched. The CDR3 region is CASSLNRGPPNEQFF. As DNA, the CDR3 is TGTGCCAGCAGCTTAAACAGGGGGCCTCCCAATGAGCAGTTCTTC.

CDR3: CASSLKPTGGIGTYEQYF. The CDR3 DNA sequence: TGTGCCAGCAGCTTAAAACCCACAGGGGGAATAGGGACCTACGAGCAGTACTTC. The chain uses TRBV7-2 and TRBJ2-7; the match to TRBD1 covers 8 bases. The CDR3 is 18 amino acids. Germline V gene data show CDR1 as SGHTA and CDR2 as FQGNSA. The V gene end was trimmed by 2 bases and the J gene end by 2 bases; junction bases not matched to a gene: 14.

The chain recombines TRBV19 with TRBJ1-1; D gene ambiguous. The ends were cut back, 8 bases at V and 4 bases at J, with 20 bases in the middle. The V gene's germline CDR1 is LNHDA and CDR2 SQIVND (reference sequence). The CDR3 has 15 residues. CDR3 in DNA: TGTGCCAGTGCGGTTCTAACACCGTTCGTCACTGAAGCTTTCTTT. Translated, it gives CASAVLTPFVTEAFF.

V and J are TRBV1 and TRBJ2-7; the D segment call TRBD1 is taken from the table without a DNA check. TRBV1 is listed as a pseudogene. The CDR3 is 13 amino acids. The CDR3 DNA sequence: TGCACCAGAGACGTTATCGACATCTACGAGCAGTACTTC. It specifies CTRDVIDIYEQYF.

CDR3 nucleotide sequence: TGTGCCAGCAGCTTAGTACAGGAAGGCAATGAGCAGTTCTTC. It yields the protein CASSLVQEGNEQFF. The rearrangement joins TRBV11-1 to TRBJ2-1; a weak D match, TRBD1 (5 bases). The CDR3 loop spans 14 amino acids. The V gene lost 1 base and the J gene lost 6 bases, with 10 bases spanning the gap. Germline V gene data show CDR1 as SGHAT and CDR2 as FQDESV (reference sequence).

The rearrangement uses TRBV11-3 and TRBJ1-1, with D maybe TRBD1 (5 bases). This CDR3 comprises 13 residues. The germline V gene has CDR1 SGHNT and CDR2 YENEEA. Trimming took off 3 bases at V and 8 bases at J, with 13 bases between the two ends. The CDR3 sequence is CASSFGGAREAFF. In nucleotides, the CDR3 is TGTGCCAGCAGCTTCGGGGGTGCACGGGAAGCTTTCTTT.

The chain has TRBV5-1 and TRBJ1-2; 7 positions match TRBD1. The junction had 9 bases not matched to a gene; V was cut back by 4 bases and J by 0 bases. In germline, CDR1 is SGHRS, CDR2 YFSETQ. This CDR3 has 16 amino acids. The CDR3: CASSLGTVGANYGYTF. The CDR3 DNA reads as TGCGCCAGCAGCCTAGGGACAGTAGGAGCTAACTATGGCTACACCTTC. Supplemented by reference TRBV5-1 and TRBJ1-2, the full variable domain reads KAGVTQTPRYLIKTRGQQVTLSCSPISGHRSVSWYQQTPGQGLQFLFEYFSETQRNKGNFPGRFSGRQFSNSRSEMNVSTLELGDSALYLCASSLGTVGANYGYTFGSGTRLTVV.

The CDR3 DNA is TGTGCCATCAGTGAGCGGGGAGGGAACGAGCAGTTCTTC. It translates to CAISERGGNEQFF. The chain is built from TRBV10-3 and TRBJ2-1; 7 bases fit TRBD2. Trimming at V came to 2 bases and at J to 10 bases, leaving 5 bases not matched to a gene. Looked up from germline, CDR1 is ENHRY and CDR2 is SYGVKD. The CDR3 covers 13 residues.

The rearrangement joins TRBV27 to TRBJ2-3, with 7 bases lining up with TRBD1. The CDR3 is 15 residues long. Per germline, CDR1 MNHEY and CDR2 SMNVEV (reference sequence). The V segment lost 6 bases and the J segment 3 bases; nucleotides outside the gene matches: 9. The CDR3 protein is CASRTKDRSTDTQYF. The CDR3 coding sequence is TGTGCCAGCAGGACGAAGGACAGGAGTACAGATACGCAGTATTTT.

The chain uses TRBV7-2 and TRBJ2-3; D gene ambiguous. This CDR3 is 12 amino acids long. V lost 5 bases and J lost 2, with 5 bases in between. From germline, CDR1 is SGHTA and CDR2 FQGNSA. The CDR3, as DNA: TGTGCCAGCAGCCCTTACACAGATACGCAGTATTTT. This gives the protein CASSPYTDTQYF.

The rearrangement joins TRBV7-8 to TRBJ1-4; D unresolved. The ends were cut back, 1 base at V and 3 bases at J, with 12 bases in the middle. There are 16 residues in the CDR3. Germline CDR1 is SGHVS and CDR2 is FQNEAQ. For the CDR3, the DNA is TGTGCCAGCAGCTTAGTCGGGTCGCGGGCTAATGAAAAACTGTTTTTT. Amino acid sequence: CASSLVGSRANEKLFF.

The chain links TRBV19 to TRBJ2-7; D remains unclear. This CDR3 is built from 13 residues. With 5 bases removed from V and 0 bases from J, the gap between germline ends came to 8 bases. Germline CDR1 LNHDA, CDR2 SQIVND (reference sequence). DNA of the CDR3: TGTGCCAGTAGTCGCGAAAGCTCCTACGAGCAGTACTTC. This codes for CASSRESSYEQYF.